The 23 T cell receptor beta chains in this list originate from one sample, sequenced in a study of somatic mutations in cytotoxic T cells in rheumatoid arthritis. Method: immunoSEQ multiplex PCR; TCRdb's copy keeps in-frame clones and lacks some. Among some 10,000 clones, approximately 80% were seen once, and the ten largest hold roughly 35%. Specimen: CD8+ T cells sorted from blood. These receptors all stem from a man between 60 and 75 years old in good health.

The chain employs TRBV4-2 and TRBJ2-1; 7 bases line up with TRBD1. The CDR3 totals 15 residues. Germline assignment: CDR1 LGHNA and CDR2 YNFKEQ. V dropped 0 bases and J dropped 4; count of bases not matched to a gene: 3. The CDR3: CASSQEGGIYNEQFF. DNA for the CDR3: TGTGCCAGCAGCCAAGAAGGGGGCATTTACAATGAGCAGTTCTTC.

V usage is TRBV28 and J usage is TRBJ2-7; 11 nucleotides line up with TRBD2. The CDR3 extends over 16 amino acids. Germline loops: CDR1 MDHEN, CDR2 SYDVKM. J lost 2 bases, V lost 4 bases, and 7 bases had no gene match. In nucleotides, the CDR3 is TGTGCCAGCAGTTACACACCGACTAGCGGGGCCTACGAGCAGTACTTC. It translates to CASSYTPTSGAYEQYF.

This clone was observed a handful of times. The rearrangement links TRBV5-5 to TRBJ2-1; D is perhaps TRBD2 (5 bases). This CDR3 has 13 amino acids. CDR1 is SGHKS, CDR2 YYEKEE, per germline (reference sequence). Between the trimmed V and J ends, which lost 0 bases and 8 bases, there was a span of 9 bases. The CDR3: CASSLGGLDEQFF. CDR3 coding DNA: TGTGCCAGCAGCTTGGGCGGACTGGATGAGCAGTTCTTC.

The chain carries TRBV4-2 and TRBJ2-2; D may be TRBD1 (6 bases). V lost 0 bases and J lost 2, with 7 bases in between. The CDR3 spans 15 residues. The germline gives CDR1 LGHNA, CDR2 YNFKEQ. The CDR3 DNA sequence: TGTGCCAGCAGCCAAGAACAGGGAAACACCGGGGAGCTGTTTTTT. Its protein is CASSQEQGNTGELFF.

The CDR3 DNA is TGTGCCAGCAGCCAAAATTCACCCCTCCACTTT. It yields the protein CASSQNSPLHF. This chain connects TRBV5-6 to TRBJ1-6, with D unresolved. The CDR3 length is 11 residues. Trimming removed 4 bases from V and 7 bases from J, with 3 bases in between. Germline CDR1 reads SGHDT; CDR2 reads YYEEEE. Combining the CDR3 with reference TRBV5-6 and TRBJ1-6 gives the whole variable domain DAGVTQSPTHLIKTRGQQVTLRCSPKSGHDTVSWYQQALGQGPQFIFQYYEEEERQRGNFPDRFSGHQFPNYSSELNVNALLLGDSALYLCASSQNSPLHFGNGTRLTVT.

The chain is built from TRBV6-5 and TRBJ1-2; 9 positions match TRBD1. With V trimmed by 4 bases and J by 6 bases, 6 bases remained unmatched. CDR3 size: 14 residues. Germline V lookup: CDR1 MNHEY, CDR2 SVGAGI. The CDR3 reads CASSWGQGGNGYTF. For the CDR3, the DNA is TGTGCCAGCAGTTGGGGACAGGGTGGGAATGGCTACACCTTC.

V and J are TRBV7-2 and TRBJ1-6; TRBD1 matches at 7 bases. The J segment lost 13 bases and the V segment lost 7 bases, leaving 16 bases of the junction unmatched. The CDR3 contains 15 residues. Germline-derived CDR1 and CDR2 are SGHTA and FQGNSA. The CDR3 DNA sequence: TGTGCCAGCACCCGGCCCGAGGGGGCTTTAGCCCCCCTCCACTTT. This gives the protein CASTRPEGALAPLHF.

V is TRBV6-6 and J is TRBJ2-6; D unclear. Germline V lookup: CDR1 MNHNY, CDR2 SVGAGI (reference sequence). The CDR3 runs to 15 residues. The V and J ends lost 5 bases and 0 bases respectively, with 8 bases between them. CDR3 sequence: CASSPRVSGANVLTF. The CDR3 DNA sequence: TGTGCCAGCAGTCCCCGAGTCTCTGGGGCCAACGTCCTGACTTTC.

The rearrangement uses TRBV6-1 and TRBJ2-1; D is undetermined. The CDR3 extends over 16 amino acids. Germline lookup yields CDR1 MNHNS and CDR2 SASEGT. Trimming took off 0 bases at V and 0 bases at J, with 9 bases between the two ends. CDR3 in DNA: TGTGCCAGCAGTGAAGCGCGAGGTTTCTCCTACAATGAGCAGTTCTTC. Translated: CASSEARGFSYNEQFF.

V gene TRBV4-3 combines with J gene TRBJ2-7; 11 bases match TRBD1. With V trimmed by 0 bases and J by 6 bases, 13 bases remained unmatched. The CDR3 extends over 18 amino acids. The germline gives CDR1 LGHNA, CDR2 YSLEER. CDR3 protein: CASSQEGIPGQGDSEQYF. The CDR3 coding sequence is TGCGCCAGCAGCCAAGAGGGGATCCCGGGACAGGGGGATTCCGAGCAGTACTTC.

Written as DNA, the CDR3 is TGTGCCAGCAGCCAATCGATAGGGGCCATCTACAATGAGCAGTTCTTC. It translates to CASSQSIGAIYNEQFF. The chain couples TRBV5-8 to TRBJ2-1; D is perhaps TRBD1 (5 bases). V shed 4 bases and J shed 3 bases, with 17 bases lying between them. This CDR3 region has 16 residues. The germline CDR1 and CDR2 sequences are SGHTS and YDEGEE.

The rearrangement uses TRBV4-3 and TRBJ1-2; maybe TRBD1 (6 bases). From germline, CDR1 is LGHNA and CDR2 YSLEER. The CDR3 has 16 residues. Deletions cut 2 bases from V and 4 bases from J, with 17 bases between. CDR3 in DNA: TGCGCCAGCAGCCAAAGTATTTTCCAGGGGTTCTATGGCTACACCTTC. It is translated as CASSQSIFQGFYGYTF.

V is TRBV28 and J is TRBJ2-1; 10 bases align to TRBD1. The V and J ends lost 6 bases and 0 bases, in that order; junction bases with no gene match: 5. From germline, CDR1 is MDHEN and CDR2 SYDVKM. This CDR3 spans 16 amino acids. CDR3 loop: CASRGTGETSYNEQFF. The CDR3 DNA reads as TGTGCCAGCAGGGGGACAGGGGAGACCTCCTACAATGAGCAGTTCTTC.

The chain uses TRBV5-6 and TRBJ2-1; TRBD1 is a possible D gene (6 bases). This CDR3 has 14 residues. The germline V gene has CDR1 SGHDT and CDR2 YYEEEE. Deletions cut 1 base from V and 5 bases from J, with 10 bases between. This CDR3 reads CASSLLPGDNEQFF. The CDR3 DNA reads TGTGCCAGCAGCTTGTTGCCAGGGGACAATGAGCAGTTCTTC.

This clone showed up just a few times. V and J are TRBV4-2 and TRBJ1-4, with TRBD1 identical over 10 bases. V shed 5 bases and J 8 bases; nucleotides not matched to a gene: 8. The CDR3 is 15 residues long. Germline values: CDR1 LGHNA, CDR2 YNFKEQ. CDR3 in amino acids: CASSYYRQGAEKLFF. CDR3 nucleotide sequence: TGTGCCAGCAGCTACTACAGACAGGGGGCCGAAAAACTGTTTTTT.

The rearrangement joins TRBV4-3 to TRBJ1-5; possible D gene TRBD1, 5 bases. In germline, CDR1 is LGHNA, CDR2 YSLEER. The CDR3 is made up of 16 amino acids. Trimming removed 4 bases from V and 6 bases from J, with 19 bases in between. This chain's CDR3 is CASSLTTAGSSQPQHF. The DNA of the CDR3 is TGCGCCAGCAGCCTAACAACGGCAGGGTCGAGTCAGCCCCAGCATTTT.

The chain links TRBV28 to TRBJ2-7; possibly TRBD2 for D (7 bases). The CDR3 length is 16 residues. The germline CDR1 and CDR2 sequences are MDHEN and SYDVKM. V lost 4 bases and J 4 bases, leaving 20 bases between the germline ends. The CDR3 protein is CASSSPGGRDSYEQYF. For the CDR3, the DNA is TGTGCCAGCAGTTCTCCGGGGGGCAGGGACTCTTACGAGCAGTACTTC.

This chain links TRBV6-4 with TRBJ2-7; possibly TRBD1 for D (6 bases). Trimming stripped 1 base from V and 0 bases from J, with 10 bases between. The CDR3 is 15 amino acids. Germline CDR1 MRHNA, CDR2 SNTAGT. CDR3 DNA: TGTGCCAGCAGTGACTTAGGGGACAACTCCTACGAGCAGTACTTC. Residues: CASSDLGDNSYEQYF.

The chain uses TRBV4-3 and TRBJ1-1, with no clear D. Trimming shortened V by 2 bases and J by 3 bases, and 10 bases separated the two germline ends. The CDR3 totals 14 residues. Germline CDR1 reads LGHNA; CDR2 reads YSLEER. The CDR3 DNA follows: TGCGCCAGCAGCCAAAACAGAGAGTACACTGAAGCTTTCTTT. This sequence encodes CASSQNREYTEAFF.

The CDR3: CASSQELQPSTDTQYF. The CDR3 DNA follows: TGCGCCAGCAGCCAAGAACTCCAGCCTAGCACAGATACGCAGTATTTT. V gene TRBV4-3 combines with J gene TRBJ2-3; no firm D call. V lost 0 bases and J 0 bases, leaving 10 bases between the germline ends. Looked up from germline, CDR1 is LGHNA and CDR2 is YSLEER. The length of the CDR3 is 16 residues.

The chain is built from TRBV6-6 and TRBJ2-7, with TRBD2 matching 7 bases. Unmatched junction bases numbered 14, after V lost 10 bases and J lost 5 bases. The germline CDR1 and CDR2 sequences are MNHNY and SVGAGI (reference sequence). CDR3 length: 14 residues. The CDR3 here is CATSGVGVVDEQYF. CDR3 in DNA: TGTGCCACCAGCGGGGTGGGGGTTGTCGACGAGCAGTACTTC.

The chain has TRBV28 and TRBJ2-3; D is undetermined. The V end was cut by 2 bases, the J end by 2 bases, with 5 bases between. The germline V gene encodes CDR1 MDHEN and CDR2 SYDVKM. The CDR3 runs 13 residues. This CDR3 is CASSLQVTDTQYF. In nucleotides, the CDR3 is TGTGCCAGCAGTTTACAGGTCACAGATACGCAGTATTTT.

V is TRBV7-2 and J is TRBJ2-7; no clear D gene. This CDR3 comprises 13 residues. Germline CDR1 reads SGHTA; CDR2 reads FQGNSA. V was trimmed by 5 bases and J by 3 bases, leaving 11 bases between them. The CDR3 DNA follows: TGTGCCAGCAGCCTTGATGGGTACTACGAGCAGTACTTC. It codes for CASSLDGYYEQYF.